This TCR beta chain came from a study of control samples from healthy donors and cancer patients. The CDR3 length is 15 residues. Germline V gene data show CDR1 as SNHLY and CDR2 as FYNNEI. Trimming took 5 bases from V and 5 from J; bases not matched to a gene: 7. Method: immunoSEQ multiplex PCR; TCRdb's copy keeps in-frame clones and lacks some. The sample contains 120,000 or so clones, about 89% of which appear only once. Sequenced: blood. The chain recombines TRBV2 with TRBJ1-3; 9 positions match TRBD1. The sequence was obtained from a man aged 60-69 years in good health. Written as DNA, the CDR3 is TGTGCCAGCAGTTGGGACAGGGTTAATCGAAACACCATATATTTT. It specifies CASSWDRVNRNTIYF. The whole variable domain, filled in from reference TRBV2 and TRBJ1-3, reads EPEVTQTPSHQVTQMGQEVILRCVPISNHLYFYWYRQILGQKVEFLVSFYNNEISEKSEIFDDQFSVERPDGSNFTLKIRSTKLEDSAMYFCASSWDRVNRNTIYFGEGSWLTVV.